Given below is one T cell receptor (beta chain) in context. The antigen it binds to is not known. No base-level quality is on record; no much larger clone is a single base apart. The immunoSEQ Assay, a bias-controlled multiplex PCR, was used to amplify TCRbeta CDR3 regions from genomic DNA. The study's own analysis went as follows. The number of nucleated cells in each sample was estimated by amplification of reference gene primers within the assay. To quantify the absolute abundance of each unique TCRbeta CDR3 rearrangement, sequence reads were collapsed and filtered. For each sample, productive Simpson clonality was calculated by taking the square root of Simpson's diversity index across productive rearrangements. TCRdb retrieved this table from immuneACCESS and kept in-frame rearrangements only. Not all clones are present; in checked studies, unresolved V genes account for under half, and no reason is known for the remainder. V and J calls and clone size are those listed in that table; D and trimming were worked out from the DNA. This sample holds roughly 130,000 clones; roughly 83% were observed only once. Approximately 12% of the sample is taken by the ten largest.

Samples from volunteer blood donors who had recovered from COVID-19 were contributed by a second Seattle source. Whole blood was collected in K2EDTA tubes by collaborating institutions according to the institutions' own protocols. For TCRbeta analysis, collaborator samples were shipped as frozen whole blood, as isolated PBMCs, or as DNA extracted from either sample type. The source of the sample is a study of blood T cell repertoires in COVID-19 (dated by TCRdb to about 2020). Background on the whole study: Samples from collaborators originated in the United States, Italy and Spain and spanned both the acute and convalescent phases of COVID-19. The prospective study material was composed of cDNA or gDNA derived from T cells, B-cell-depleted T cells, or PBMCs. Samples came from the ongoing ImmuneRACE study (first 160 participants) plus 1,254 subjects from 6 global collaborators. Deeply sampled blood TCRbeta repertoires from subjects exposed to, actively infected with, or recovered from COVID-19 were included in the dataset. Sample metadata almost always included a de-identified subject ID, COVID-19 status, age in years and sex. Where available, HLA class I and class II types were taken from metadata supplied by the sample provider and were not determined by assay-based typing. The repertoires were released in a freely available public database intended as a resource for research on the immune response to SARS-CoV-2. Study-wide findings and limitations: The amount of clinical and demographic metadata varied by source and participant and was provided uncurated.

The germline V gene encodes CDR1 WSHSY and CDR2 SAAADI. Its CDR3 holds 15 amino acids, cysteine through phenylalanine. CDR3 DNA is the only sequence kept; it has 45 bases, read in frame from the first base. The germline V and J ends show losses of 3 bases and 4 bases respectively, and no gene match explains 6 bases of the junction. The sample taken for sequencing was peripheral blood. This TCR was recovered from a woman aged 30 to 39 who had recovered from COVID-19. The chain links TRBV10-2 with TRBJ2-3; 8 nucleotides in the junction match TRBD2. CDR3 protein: CASSDRERGSDTQYF. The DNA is TGCGCCAGCAGTGACAGGGAGCGGGGGTCAGATACGCAGTATTTT.